This T cell receptor beta chain was recovered during a study of blood T cell repertoires in COVID-19. The CDR3 loop spans 14 amino acids. Losses at the gene ends were 0 bases for V and 4 bases for J; bases not matched to a gene: 5. Germline-derived CDR1 and CDR2 are GTSNPN and SVGIG (reference sequence). In this sample, this clone turned up once. Sequencing used immunoSEQ multiplex PCR; TCRdb keeps in-frame clones, though not all of them. Of fewer than 250,000 clones listed, around nine tenths are singletons. The origin of this receptor is a woman aged 60-70 years who had recovered from COVID-19. The V and J genes are TRBV30 and TRBJ1-2; the match to TRBD1 covers 7 bases. The sequenced sample consisted of peripheral blood. For the CDR3, the DNA is TGTGCCTGGAGTGTACGGACAGGCCTCTATGGCTACACCTTC. As protein: CAWSVRTGLYGYTF.